Presented here are 16 T cell receptor beta chains from one specimen sequenced in a study of identical twins. TCRdb re-analysed the 5' RACE reads in MiXCR, keeping a single row per CDR3 protein. The repertoire holds about 1.7 million distinct CDR3 sequences, about 31% seen once, with less than 0.35% in the top ten. The source material was cord blood. Receptors originate from a newborn girl in good health.

This rearrangement joins TRBV5-1 to TRBJ2-1, with 9 bases fitting TRBD2. The CDR3 sequence is 15 residues long. Germline-derived CDR1 and CDR2 are SGHRS and YFSETQ. The V gene end was trimmed by 0 bases and the J gene end by 10 bases; junction bases not matched to a gene: 8. The CDR3 region is CASSLVSGGTGEQFF. CDR3 DNA: TGCGCCAGCAGCTTGGTTAGCGGGGGTACAGGGGAGCAGTTCTTC.

This clonotype was counted at least ten times. The chain employs TRBV6-4 and TRBJ2-3; TRBD2 agrees at 7 bases. The CDR3 sequence is 15 residues long. Germline V gene data show CDR1 as MRHNA and CDR2 as SNTAGT. Trimming cost V 5 bases and J 1 base; bases outside gene matches: 6. This CDR3 reads CASSKRLAGTDTQYF. The CDR3 nucleotides are TGTGCCAGCAGTAAGCGACTAGCTGGCACAGATACGCAGTATTTT.

The rearrangement joins TRBV10-3 to TRBJ2-5; D gene unclear. Deletions cut 4 bases from V and 2 bases from J, with 8 bases between. There are 13 residues in the CDR3. CDR1 and CDR2 (germline): ENHRY, SYGVKD. CDR3: CAISGAKQETQYF. The CDR3 DNA reads as TGTGCCATCAGTGGCGCCAAACAAGAGACCCAGTACTTC.

This clonotype has more than one count but fewer than ten. This chain connects TRBV10-3 to TRBJ1-2; 9 positions agree with TRBD1. Trimming removed 10 bases from V and 4 bases from J; junction bases left unmatched: 7. The V gene's germline CDR1 is ENHRY and CDR2 SYGVKD. The CDR3 spans 13 residues. CDR3 nucleotides: TGTGCCACCACCGGGACAGGGCTCTATGGCTACACCTTC. Residues: CATTGTGLYGYTF.

This clonotype has more than one count but fewer than ten. The chain has TRBV20-1 and TRBJ2-3; D may be TRBD1 (6 bases). The germline V gene has CDR1 DFQATT and CDR2 SNEGSKA (reference sequence). V was trimmed by 5 bases and J by 0 bases, leaving 12 bases between them. The CDR3 totals 14 residues. The CDR3 loop reads CSAQQGFSTDTQYF. The DNA for the CDR3 is TGCAGTGCTCAACAGGGATTTAGCACAGATACGCAGTATTTT.

As regards this clonotype: A read error may explain this, as a much larger clone is one base away. The V call is TRBV29-1, the J call TRBJ2-3; D is possibly TRBD2 (5 bases). Germline loops: CDR1 SQVTM, CDR2 ANQGSEA. Trimming shortened V by 6 bases and J by 5 bases, and 18 bases separated the two germline ends. This CDR3 contains 14 residues. The CDR3 DNA is TGCAGCGTGGAGTCTAGCAGGAAGAGAGATACGCAGTATTTT. Amino acids: CSVESSRKRDTQYF.

CDR3 in DNA: TGCAGTGTCCGGGCCACCGAAAATCCGTATAGCAATCAGCCCCAGCATTTT. It is translated as CSVRATENPYSNQPQHF. This rearrangement joins TRBV20-1 to TRBJ1-5; D is unclear. Germline CDR1 and CDR2: DFQATT and SNEGSKA (reference sequence). This CDR3 contains 17 residues. Trimming stripped 7 bases from V and 0 bases from J, with 22 bases between.

The CDR3 DNA is TGCGCCAGCAGCCAACTTGGACTAGCGGGAGGGCAGAGCACAGATACGCAGTATTTT. Protein sequence: CASSQLGLAGGQSTDTQYF. This rearrangement joins TRBV4-1 to TRBJ2-3, with TRBD2 matching 15 bases. Trimming took 2 bases from V and 0 from J; bases not matched to a gene: 6. The length of the CDR3 is 19 residues. CDR1 and CDR2 from the germline V gene are MGHRA and YSYEKL.

This clonotype was counted a few times. This sequence joins TRBV9 and TRBJ2-3, with 12 nucleotides matching TRBD2. The CDR3 spans 15 residues. V trimming: 2 bases; J trimming: 5 bases; junction bases outside the gene matches: 3. The germline gives CDR1 SGDLS, CDR2 YYNGEE. The CDR3 DNA is TGTGCCAGCAGCGTGACTAGCGGGAGCGTAGATACGCAGTATTTT. This sequence encodes CASSVTSGSVDTQYF.

The rearrangement joins TRBV4-1 to TRBJ1-5; D is ambiguous. The CDR3 is 15 amino acids. From germline, CDR1 is MGHRA and CDR2 YSYEKL. V was trimmed by 4 bases and J by 0 bases, leaving 10 bases between them. CDR3 loop: CASSPVDGSNQPQHF. Written as DNA, the CDR3 is TGCGCCAGCAGCCCCGTGGACGGTAGCAATCAGCCCCAGCATTTT.

This clonotype was observed a few times. The chain uses TRBV7-8 and TRBJ1-2, with D tentatively TRBD1 (6 bases). V lost 5 bases, J lost 0 bases, and 13 bases lay in between. Germline loops: CDR1 SGHVS, CDR2 FQNEAQ. This CDR3 has 15 residues. CDR3 DNA: TGTGCCAGCAGCGTACAGGGAACCCCTAACTATGGCTACACCTTC. It codes for CASSVQGTPNYGYTF.

This clonotype has a handful of counts. The genes are TRBV20-1 and TRBJ1-2; D ambiguous. CDR1 DFQATT and CDR2 SNEGSKA come from the germline V gene (reference sequence). The V and J ends lost 0 bases and 1 base respectively, with 9 bases between them. CDR3 length: 14 amino acids. This CDR3 reads CSARDRSDNYGYTF. Written as DNA, the CDR3 is TGCAGTGCTAGAGACAGGTCCGATAACTATGGCTACACCTTC.

The chain is built from TRBV27 and TRBJ2-4; tentatively, D is TRBD2 (5 bases). The DNA end favors TRBJ2-7, so the J call may be wrong. Germline V lookup: CDR1 MNHEY, CDR2 SMNVEV (reference sequence). This CDR3 contains 16 residues. In DNA, the CDR3 is TGTGCCAGCAGTTCCAGGACTCTCCGATCTTCCTACGAGCAGTACTTC. Residues: CASSSRTLRSSYEQYF.

For this clonotype: This may be a read error, as it is one base from a much larger clone. The CDR3 sequence: CASSVCGGNEQFF. As DNA, the CDR3 is TGTGCCAGCAGTGTATGTGGGGGCAATGAGCAGTTCTTC. V usage is TRBV2 and J usage is TRBJ2-1; D is tentatively TRBD1 or TRBD2 (5 bases each). This CDR3 region has 13 residues. The V end was cut by 4 bases, the J end by 6 bases, with 10 bases between. CDR1 and CDR2 from the germline V gene are SNHLY and FYNNEI.

The rearrangement joins TRBV5-1 to TRBJ2-3, with 9 nucleotides matching TRBD1. J was trimmed by 5 bases and V by 0 bases; bases with no gene match: 4. Germline V gene data show CDR1 as SGHRS and CDR2 as YFSETQ. This CDR3 comprises 15 residues. The CDR3 spells CASSLVGTGRDTQYF. For the CDR3, the DNA is TGCGCCAGCAGCTTGGTAGGGACAGGGAGAGATACGCAGTATTTT.

This clonotype appeared many times. The chain employs TRBV14 and TRBJ1-2, with D perhaps matching TRBD1 (5 bases). Trimming took 1 base from V and 4 from J, leaving 7 bases between them. The CDR3 runs 13 residues. Per germline, CDR1 SGHDN and CDR2 FVKESK. The chain's CDR3 is CASSQGQTYGYTF. In DNA, the CDR3 is TGTGCCAGCAGCCAAGGACAGACCTATGGCTACACCTTC. The entire variable domain, with the rest obtained from reference TRBV14 and TRBJ1-2, is as follows: EAGVTQFPSHSVIEKGQTVTLRCDPISGHDNLYWYRRVMGKEIKFLLHFVKESKQDESGMPNNRFLAERTGGTYSTLKVQPAELEDSGVYFCASSQGQTYGYTFGSGTRLTVV.